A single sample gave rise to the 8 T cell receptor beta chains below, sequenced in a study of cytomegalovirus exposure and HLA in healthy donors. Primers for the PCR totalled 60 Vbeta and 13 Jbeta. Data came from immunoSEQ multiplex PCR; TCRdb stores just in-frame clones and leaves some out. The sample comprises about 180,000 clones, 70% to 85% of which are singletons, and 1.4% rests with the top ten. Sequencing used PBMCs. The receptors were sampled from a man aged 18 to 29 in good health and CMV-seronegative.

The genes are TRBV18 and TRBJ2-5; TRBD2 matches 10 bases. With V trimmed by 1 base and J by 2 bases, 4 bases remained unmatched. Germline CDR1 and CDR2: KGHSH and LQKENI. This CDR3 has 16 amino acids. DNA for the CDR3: TGTGCCAGCTCACCACGCTGGACTAGCGGTCAAGAGACCCAGTACTTC. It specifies CASSPRWTSGQETQYF.

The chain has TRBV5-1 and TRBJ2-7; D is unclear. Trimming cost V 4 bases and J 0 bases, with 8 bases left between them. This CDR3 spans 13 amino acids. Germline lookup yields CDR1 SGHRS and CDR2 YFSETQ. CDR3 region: CASSAEISYEQYF. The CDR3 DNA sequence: TGCGCCAGCAGCGCGGAGATCTCCTACGAGCAGTACTTC.

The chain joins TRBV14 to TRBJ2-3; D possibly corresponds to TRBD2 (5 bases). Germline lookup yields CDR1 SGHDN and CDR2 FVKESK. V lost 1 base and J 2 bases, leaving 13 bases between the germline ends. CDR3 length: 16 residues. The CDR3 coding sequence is TGTGCCAGCAGCCAAGTCGGCGGGTCTTCCACAGATACGCAGTATTTT. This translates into CASSQVGGSSTDTQYF. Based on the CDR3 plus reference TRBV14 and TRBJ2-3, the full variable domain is EAGVTQFPSHSVIEKGQTVTLRCDPISGHDNLYWYRRVMGKEIKFLLHFVKESKQDESGMPNNRFLAERTGGTYSTLKVQPAELEDSGVYFCASSQVGGSSTDTQYFGPGTRLTVL.

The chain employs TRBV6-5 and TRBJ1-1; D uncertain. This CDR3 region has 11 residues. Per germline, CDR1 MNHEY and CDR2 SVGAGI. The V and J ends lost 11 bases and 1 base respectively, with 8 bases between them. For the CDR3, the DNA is TGTGCCGTTCACAGGAACACTGAAGCTTTCTTT. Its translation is CAVHRNTEAFF.

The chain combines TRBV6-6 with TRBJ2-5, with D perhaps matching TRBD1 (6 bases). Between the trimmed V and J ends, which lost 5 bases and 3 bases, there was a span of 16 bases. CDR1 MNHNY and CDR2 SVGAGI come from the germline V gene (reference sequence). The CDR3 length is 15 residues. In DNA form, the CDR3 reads TGTGCCAGCAGTACACAACAGGGAATCAAAGAGACCCAGTACTTC. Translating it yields CASSTQQGIKETQYF.

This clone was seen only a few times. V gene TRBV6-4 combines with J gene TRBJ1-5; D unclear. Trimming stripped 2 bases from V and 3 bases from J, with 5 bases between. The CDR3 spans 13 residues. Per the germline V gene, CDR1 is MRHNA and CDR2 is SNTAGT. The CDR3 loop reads CASSDEANQPQHF. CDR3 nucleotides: TGTGCCAGCAGTGACGAGGCCAATCAGCCCCAGCATTTT.

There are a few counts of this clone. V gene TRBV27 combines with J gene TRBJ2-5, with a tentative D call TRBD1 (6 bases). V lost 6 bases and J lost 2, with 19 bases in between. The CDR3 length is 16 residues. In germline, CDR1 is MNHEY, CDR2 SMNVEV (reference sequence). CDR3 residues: CASSTGTLLLQETQYF. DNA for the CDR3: TGTGCCAGCAGCACAGGGACCCTCCTTCTTCAAGAGACCCAGTACTTC.

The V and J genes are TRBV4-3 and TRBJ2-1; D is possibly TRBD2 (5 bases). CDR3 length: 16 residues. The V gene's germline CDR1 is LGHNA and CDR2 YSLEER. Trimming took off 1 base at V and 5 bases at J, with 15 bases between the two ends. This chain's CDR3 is CASSQATAGGNNEQFF. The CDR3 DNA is TGCGCCAGCAGCCAAGCTACCGCGGGCGGTAACAATGAGCAGTTCTTC.